This T cell receptor beta chain was documented in a study of PD-1 blockade in classical Hodgkin lymphoma (TCRdb year 2020). The study in broad terms: Nivolumab dosing was 3 mg/kg intravenously every 2 weeks, continuing until either disease progression or unacceptable toxicity. The study used TCR beta sequencing and CyTOF to define a peripheral blood immune signature of response to PD-1 blockade in classical Hodgkin lymphoma. Study-level results and caveats: The study was limited to a single clinical trial cohort, and causes of repertoire differences, possibly disease activity or prior therapy, remained undefined. A significant rise by C4D1 was seen in CD4+ but not CD8+ TCR diversity (p=0.0027 vs p=0.16), with the rise being most apparent in complete responders (p=0.02). Baseline TCR diversity was reported to be lower in newly diagnosed patients than in healthy donors and to be lower still in relapsed/refractory patients. Lower diversity was seen in patients whose nivolumab began less than 1 year after ASCT, and these patients were left out of later analyses so that immune reconstitution would not confound the results. Trial patients with a complete response had baseline diversity similar to that of newly diagnosed patients, while partial responders and progressors had significantly lower diversity.

Genomic DNA was isolated using the Qiagen DNeasy kit from unsorted PBMCs as well as from negatively selected CD4+ and CD8+ fractions. Using primers that anneal to V and J segments, immunoSEQ multiplex PCR amplified the TCR beta CDR3 regions. A synthetic immune receptor repertoire was used to minimize amplification bias, and any remaining bias was removed computationally after sequencing. On the authors' methods: Repertoire diversity was quantified as the Shannon entropy index using custom Python scripts. Unsorted, CD4+ and CD8+ repertoires were analyzed separately, except in combined analyses where CD4+ and CD8+ sequences were merged in silico. Clonal expansion was defined as at least a 2-fold frequency increase after treatment relative to C1D1, with a pseudocount of 0.5 for undetected baseline clones. Singleton clones were defined as clones with 0 or 1 copy at C1D1, and non-singleton clones were defined as clones with 2 or more copies. Clones expanded in unsorted samples were assigned a CD4+, CD8+ or unknown annotation through matching of protein sequences in sorted samples from the same patient. Wilcoxon tests on paired samples were used to test changes in diversity from C1D1 to C4D1. The source is immuneACCESS, and TCRdb retained only in-frame sequences with V and J called. Part of the clones is not carried over; for the studies checked, unresolved V genes explain less than half of this, and the remainder is unexplained. V, J and clone size are those of that table, while D and trimming were read from the DNA. For this sample the table gives more than 35,000 clones, of which over 60% were detected only once. Jointly, the top ten make up approximately 9.9% of the sample.

To note about this clone: Which antigen it targets is not known. Base qualities are not recorded, but no much larger clone differs from it by a single base.

Explained via the paper, the time point label denotes: cycle 1 day 1 (C1D1), immediately before nivolumab initiation. Relapse after autologous stem cell transplantation had occurred in all trial patients, and cohorts A, B and C were distinguished by prior brentuximab vedotin exposure. A total of over 55 patients with relapsed/refractory classical Hodgkin lymphoma made up the trial cohort, and each patient's best overall response was complete response, partial response or progressive disease. Trial patients were treated with single-agent nivolumab in the multi-cohort phase II CheckMate 205 trial. Best overall response was determined by an independent review committee according to the 2007 International Working Group response criteria. Trial PBMCs were collected just before the start of nivolumab (C1D1) and during therapy at cycle 2 day 1 and cycle 4 day 1. Peripheral blood was collected in 8 mL Vacutainer Cell Preparation Tubes, from which PBMCs were isolated by centrifugation and then cryopreserved.

Here V drops 10 bases and J drops 4 bases, and the junction holds 7 bases not matched to any gene. The CDR3 starts with the cysteine, ends with the phenylalanine, and has 12 residues. Left in the record is the CDR3 DNA by itself, 36 bases read in frame from the first base. CDR1 and CDR2, looked up from the germline V gene, are SNHLY and FYNNEI. The rearranged chain carries TRBV2 and TRBJ2-7; 7 nucleotides in the junction match TRBD2. Sequencing used peripheral blood mononuclear cells (PBMCs), obtained at baseline. The source of this sequence is a human donor with classical Hodgkin lymphoma. The nucleotide sequence is TGTGCCACCTCGAGGGAGGGTTACGAGCAGTACTTC. Its protein product is CATSREGYEQYF.